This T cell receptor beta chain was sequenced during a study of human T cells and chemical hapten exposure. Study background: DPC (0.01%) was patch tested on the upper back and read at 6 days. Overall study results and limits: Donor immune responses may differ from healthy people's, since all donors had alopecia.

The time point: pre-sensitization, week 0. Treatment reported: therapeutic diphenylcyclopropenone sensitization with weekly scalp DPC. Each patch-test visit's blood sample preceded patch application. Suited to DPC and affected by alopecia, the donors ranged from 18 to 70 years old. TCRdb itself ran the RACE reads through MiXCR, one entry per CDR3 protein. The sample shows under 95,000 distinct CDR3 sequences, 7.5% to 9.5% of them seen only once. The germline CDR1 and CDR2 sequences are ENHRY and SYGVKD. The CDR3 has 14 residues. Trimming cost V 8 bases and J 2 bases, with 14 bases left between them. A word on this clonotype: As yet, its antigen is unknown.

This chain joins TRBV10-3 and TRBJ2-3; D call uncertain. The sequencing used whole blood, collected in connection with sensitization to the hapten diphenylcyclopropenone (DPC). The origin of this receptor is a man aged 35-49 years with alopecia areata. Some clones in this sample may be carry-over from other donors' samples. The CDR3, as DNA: TGTGCCATCCGCGATCCCCGGACCACAGATACGCAGTATTTT. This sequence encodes CAIRDPRTTDTQYF.